This T cell receptor beta chain was sequenced for a study of response to subunit inactivated influenza vaccine. Study findings and constraints: The authors offered the suggestion that each seasonal influenza vaccination recruits few new T cells.

With respect to this clonotype: Its antigen is not identified.

In TCRdb, the RT-PCR reads were re-called with MiXCR into one record per CDR3 protein. The repertoire has a few hundred thousand distinct CDR3 sequences, 11% to 15% of them found once; the top ten carry over 8.5%. The sample consisted of PBMCs from blood, taken 11 to 12 days after vaccination. This clonotype was obtained from a man aged 45-60 years who received an inactivated influenza vaccine.

The CDR3 sequence: CASSLAVAGKTDTQYF. DNA of the CDR3: TGCGCCAGCAGCTTGGCGGTAGCGGGAAAGACAGATACGCAGTATTTT. The genes are TRBV5-1 and TRBJ2-3, with 8 bases that match TRBD2. CDR1 and CDR2 from the germline V gene are SGHRS and YFSETQ. V shed 0 bases and J 3 bases; nucleotides not matched to a gene: 6. The CDR3 spans 16 residues.